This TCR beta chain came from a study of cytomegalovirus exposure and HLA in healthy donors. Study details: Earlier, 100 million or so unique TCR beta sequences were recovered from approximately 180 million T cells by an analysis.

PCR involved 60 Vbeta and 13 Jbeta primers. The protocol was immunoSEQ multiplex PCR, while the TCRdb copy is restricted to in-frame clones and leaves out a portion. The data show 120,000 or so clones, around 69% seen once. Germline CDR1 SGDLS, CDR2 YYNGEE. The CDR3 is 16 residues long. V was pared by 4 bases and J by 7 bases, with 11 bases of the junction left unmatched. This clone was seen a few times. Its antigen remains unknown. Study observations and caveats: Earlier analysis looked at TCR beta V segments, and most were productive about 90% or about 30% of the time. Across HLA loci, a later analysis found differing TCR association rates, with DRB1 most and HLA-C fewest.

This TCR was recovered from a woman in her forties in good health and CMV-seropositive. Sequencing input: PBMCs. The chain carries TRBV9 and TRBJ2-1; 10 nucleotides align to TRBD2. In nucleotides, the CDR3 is TGTGCCAGCAGCCCAAGGCTAGCGGGAGATAGAAATGAGCAGTTCTTC. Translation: CASSPRLAGDRNEQFF. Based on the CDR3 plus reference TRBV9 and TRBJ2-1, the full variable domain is DSGVTQTPKHLITATGQRVTLRCSPRSGDLSVYWYQQSLDQGLQFLIQYYNGEERAKGNILERFSAQQFPDLHSELNLSSLELGDSALYFCASSPRLAGDRNEQFFGPGTRLTVL.